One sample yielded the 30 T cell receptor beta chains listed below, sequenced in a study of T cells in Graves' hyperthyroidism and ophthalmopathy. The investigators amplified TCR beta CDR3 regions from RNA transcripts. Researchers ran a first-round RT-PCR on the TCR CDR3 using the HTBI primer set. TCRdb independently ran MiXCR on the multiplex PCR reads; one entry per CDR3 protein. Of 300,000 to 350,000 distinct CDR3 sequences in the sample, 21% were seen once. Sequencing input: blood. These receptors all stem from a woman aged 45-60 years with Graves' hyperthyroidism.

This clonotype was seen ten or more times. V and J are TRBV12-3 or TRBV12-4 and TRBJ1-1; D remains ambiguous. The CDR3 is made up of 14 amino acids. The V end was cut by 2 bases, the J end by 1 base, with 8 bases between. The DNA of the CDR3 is TGTGCCAGCAGTTTAAAGGTTACGAACACTGAAGCTTTCTTT. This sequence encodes CASSLKVTNTEAFF.

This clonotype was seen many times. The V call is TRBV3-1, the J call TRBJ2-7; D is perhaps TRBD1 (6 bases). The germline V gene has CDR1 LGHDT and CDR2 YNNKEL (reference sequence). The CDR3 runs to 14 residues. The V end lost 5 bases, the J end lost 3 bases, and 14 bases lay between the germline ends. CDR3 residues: CASSAPGQFYEQYF. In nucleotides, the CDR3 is TGTGCCAGCAGCGCCCCGGGACAATTCTACGAGCAGTACTTC.

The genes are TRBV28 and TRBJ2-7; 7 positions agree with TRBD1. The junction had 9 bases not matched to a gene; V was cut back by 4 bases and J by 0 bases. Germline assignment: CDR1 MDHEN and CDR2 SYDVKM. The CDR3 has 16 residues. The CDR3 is CASSSPDRRLSYEQYF. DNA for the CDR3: TGTGCCAGCAGTTCCCCGGACAGGCGACTCTCCTACGAGCAGTACTTC.

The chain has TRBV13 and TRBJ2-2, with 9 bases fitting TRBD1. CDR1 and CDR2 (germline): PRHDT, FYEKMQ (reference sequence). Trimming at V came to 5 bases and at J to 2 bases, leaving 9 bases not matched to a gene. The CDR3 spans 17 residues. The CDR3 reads CASSPTRTGENTGELFF. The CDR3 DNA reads TGTGCCAGCAGCCCCACTCGGACAGGGGAAAACACCGGGGAGCTGTTTTTT. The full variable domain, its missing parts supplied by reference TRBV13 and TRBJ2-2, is AAGVIQSPRHLIKEKRETATLKCYPIPRHDTVYWYQQGPGQDPQFLISFYEKMQSDKGSIPDRFSAQQFSDYHSELNMSSLELGDSALYFCASSPTRTGENTGELFFGEGSRLTVL.

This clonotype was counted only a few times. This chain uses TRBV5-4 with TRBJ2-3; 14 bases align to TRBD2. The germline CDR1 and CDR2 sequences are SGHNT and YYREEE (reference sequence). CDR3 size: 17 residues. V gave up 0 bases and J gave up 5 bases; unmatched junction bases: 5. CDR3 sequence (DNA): TGTGCCAGCAGCTTGGGACTAGCGGGGGGGTATGAAGATACGCAGTATTTT. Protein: CASSLGLAGGYEDTQYF.

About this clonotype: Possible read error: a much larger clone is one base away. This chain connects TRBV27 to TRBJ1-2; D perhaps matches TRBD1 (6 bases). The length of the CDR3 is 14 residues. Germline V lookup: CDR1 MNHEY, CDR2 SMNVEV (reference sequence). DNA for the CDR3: TGTGTCAGCAGTTCCCCCGGACAGAACTATGGCTACACCTTC. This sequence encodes CVSSSPGQNYGYTF.

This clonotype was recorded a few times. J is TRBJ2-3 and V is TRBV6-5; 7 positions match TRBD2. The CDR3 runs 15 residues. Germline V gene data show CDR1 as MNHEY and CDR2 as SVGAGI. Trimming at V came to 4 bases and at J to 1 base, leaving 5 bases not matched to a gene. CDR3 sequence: CASSSPGGRTDTQYF. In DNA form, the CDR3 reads TGTGCCAGCAGTTCCCCGGGAGGTCGCACAGATACGCAGTATTTT.

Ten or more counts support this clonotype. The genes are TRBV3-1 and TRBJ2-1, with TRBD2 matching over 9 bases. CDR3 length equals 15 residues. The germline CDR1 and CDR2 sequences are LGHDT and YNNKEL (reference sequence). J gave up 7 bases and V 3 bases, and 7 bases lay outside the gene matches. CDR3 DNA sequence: TGTGCCAGCAGCCAGGTAGCGGGGGCGGGGAATGAGCAGTTCTTC. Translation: CASSQVAGAGNEQFF.

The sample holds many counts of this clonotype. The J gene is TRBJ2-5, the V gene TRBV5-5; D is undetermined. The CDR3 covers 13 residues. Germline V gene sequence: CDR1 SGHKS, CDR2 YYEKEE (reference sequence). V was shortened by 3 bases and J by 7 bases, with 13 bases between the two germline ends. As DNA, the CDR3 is TGTGCCAGCAGCTCCGAGACCAAGGGGACCCAGTACTTC. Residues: CASSSETKGTQYF. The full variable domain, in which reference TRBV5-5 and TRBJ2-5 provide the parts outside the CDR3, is DAGVTQSPTHLIKTRGQQVTLRCSPISGHKSVSWYQQVLGQGPQFIFQYYEKEERGRGNFPDRFSARQFPNYSSELNVNALLLGDSALYLCASSSETKGTQYFGPGTRLLVL.

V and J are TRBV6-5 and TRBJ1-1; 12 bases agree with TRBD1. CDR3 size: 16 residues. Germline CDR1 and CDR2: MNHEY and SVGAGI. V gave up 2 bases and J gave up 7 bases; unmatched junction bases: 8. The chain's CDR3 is CASSYRPGQGAGEAFF. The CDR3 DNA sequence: TGTGCCAGCAGTTACCGGCCGGGACAGGGGGCGGGTGAAGCTTTCTTT.

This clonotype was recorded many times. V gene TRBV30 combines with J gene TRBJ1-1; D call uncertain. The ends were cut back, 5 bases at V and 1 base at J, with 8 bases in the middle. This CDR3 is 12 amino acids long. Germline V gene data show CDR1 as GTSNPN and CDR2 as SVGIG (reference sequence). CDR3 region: CAWRHQNTEAFF. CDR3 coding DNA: TGTGCCTGGCGACACCAGAACACTGAAGCTTTCTTT.

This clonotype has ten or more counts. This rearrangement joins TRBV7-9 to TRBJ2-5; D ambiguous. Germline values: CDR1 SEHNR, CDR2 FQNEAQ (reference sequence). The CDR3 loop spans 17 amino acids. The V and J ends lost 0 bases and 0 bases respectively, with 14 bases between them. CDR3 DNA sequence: TGTGCCAGCAGCTTAGCGTACCCCACACCGTACCAAGAGACCCAGTACTTC. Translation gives CASSLAYPTPYQETQYF.

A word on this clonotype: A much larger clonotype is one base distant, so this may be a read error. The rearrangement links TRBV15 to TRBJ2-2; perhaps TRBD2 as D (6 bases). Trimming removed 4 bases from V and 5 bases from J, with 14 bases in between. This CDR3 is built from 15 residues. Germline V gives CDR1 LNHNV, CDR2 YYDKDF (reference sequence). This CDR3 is CATSNPGGRTGELFF. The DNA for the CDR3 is TGTGCCACCAGCAATCCTGGTGGGAGGACCGGGGAGCTGTTTTTT.

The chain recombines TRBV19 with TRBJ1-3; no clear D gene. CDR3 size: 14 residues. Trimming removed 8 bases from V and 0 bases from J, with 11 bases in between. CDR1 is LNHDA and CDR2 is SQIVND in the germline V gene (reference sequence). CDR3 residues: CASGPGSSGNTIYF. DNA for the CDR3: TGTGCCAGTGGACCGGGATCCTCTGGAAACACCATATATTTT. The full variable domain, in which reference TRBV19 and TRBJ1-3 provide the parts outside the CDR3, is DGGITQSPKYLFRKEGQNVTLSCEQNLNHDAMYWYRQDPGQGLRLIYYSQIVNDFQKGDIAEGYSVSREKKESFPLTVTSAQKNPTAFYLCASGPGSSGNTIYFGEGSWLTVV.

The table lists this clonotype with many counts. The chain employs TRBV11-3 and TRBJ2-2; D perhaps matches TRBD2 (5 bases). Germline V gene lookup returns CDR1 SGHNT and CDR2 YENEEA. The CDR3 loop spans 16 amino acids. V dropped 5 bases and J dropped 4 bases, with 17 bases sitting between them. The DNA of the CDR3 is TGTGCCAGCAGCCGAGATGGGGAGTTGGGCACCGGGGAGCTGTTTTTT. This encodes CASSRDGELGTGELFF.

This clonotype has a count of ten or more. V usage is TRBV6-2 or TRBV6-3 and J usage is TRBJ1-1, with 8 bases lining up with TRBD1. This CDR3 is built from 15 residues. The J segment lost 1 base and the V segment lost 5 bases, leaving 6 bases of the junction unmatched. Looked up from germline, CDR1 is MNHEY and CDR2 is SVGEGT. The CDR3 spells CASSRPGTGNTEAFF. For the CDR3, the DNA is TGTGCCAGCAGTAGGCCCGGGACAGGGAACACTGAAGCTTTCTTT.

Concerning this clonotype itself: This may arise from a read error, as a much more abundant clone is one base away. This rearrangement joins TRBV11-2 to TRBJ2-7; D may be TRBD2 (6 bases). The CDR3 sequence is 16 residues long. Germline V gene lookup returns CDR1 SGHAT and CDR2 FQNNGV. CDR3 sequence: CVSWKGSGERDYEQYF. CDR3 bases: TGTGTCAGCTGGAAGGGGTCGGGGGAGAGGGACTACGAGCAGTACTTC.

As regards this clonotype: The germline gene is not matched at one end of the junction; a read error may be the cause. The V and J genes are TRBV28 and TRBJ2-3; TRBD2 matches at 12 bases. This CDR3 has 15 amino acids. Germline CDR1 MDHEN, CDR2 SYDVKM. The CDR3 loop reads CAGRSSGGASDTQYF. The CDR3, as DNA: TGTGCCGGCAGGTCTAGCGGGGGGGCCTCGGATACGCAGTATTTT.

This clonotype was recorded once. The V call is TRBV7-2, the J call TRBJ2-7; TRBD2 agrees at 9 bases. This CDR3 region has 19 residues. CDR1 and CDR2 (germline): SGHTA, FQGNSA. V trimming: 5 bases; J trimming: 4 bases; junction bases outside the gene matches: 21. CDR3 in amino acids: CASSPSGVNTGAQGYEQYF. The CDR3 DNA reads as TGTGCCAGCAGCCCTAGCGGGGTGAACACCGGGGCGCAGGGGTACGAGCAGTACTTC.

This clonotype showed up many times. The CDR3 nucleotides are TGTGCCAGCAGCCAAGCTCATATTCGGACCTATGGCTACACCTTC. Its protein is CASSQAHIRTYGYTF. The chain uses TRBV3-1 and TRBJ1-2; D call uncertain. The CDR3 consists of 15 residues. Trimming took off 1 base at V and 4 bases at J, with 13 bases between the two ends. In germline, CDR1 is LGHDT, CDR2 YNNKEL (reference sequence).

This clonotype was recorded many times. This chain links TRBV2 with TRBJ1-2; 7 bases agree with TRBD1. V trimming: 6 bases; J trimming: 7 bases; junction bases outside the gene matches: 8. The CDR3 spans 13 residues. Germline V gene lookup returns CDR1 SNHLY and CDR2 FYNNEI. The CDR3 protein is CASRMGQTPGYTF. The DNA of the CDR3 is TGTGCCAGCAGAATGGGACAGACTCCTGGCTACACCTTC.

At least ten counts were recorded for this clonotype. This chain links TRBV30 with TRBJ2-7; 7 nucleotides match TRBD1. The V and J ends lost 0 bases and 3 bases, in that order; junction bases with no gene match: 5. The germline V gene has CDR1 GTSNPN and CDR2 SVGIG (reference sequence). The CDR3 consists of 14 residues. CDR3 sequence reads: CAWSVAGGSYEQYF. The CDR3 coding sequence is TGTGCCTGGAGTGTGGCAGGGGGAAGCTACGAGCAGTACTTC.

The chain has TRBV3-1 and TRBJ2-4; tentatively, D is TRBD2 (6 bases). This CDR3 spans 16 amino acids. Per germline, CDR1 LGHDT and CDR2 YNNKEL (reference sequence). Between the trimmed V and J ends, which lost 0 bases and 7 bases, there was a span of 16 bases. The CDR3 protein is CASSQDSPGGSNIQYF. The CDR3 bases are TGTGCCAGCAGCCAAGATAGCCCCGGAGGGAGTAACATTCAGTACTTC.

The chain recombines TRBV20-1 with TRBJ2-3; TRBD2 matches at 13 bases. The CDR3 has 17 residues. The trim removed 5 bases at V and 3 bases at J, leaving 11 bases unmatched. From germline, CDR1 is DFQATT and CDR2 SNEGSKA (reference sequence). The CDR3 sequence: CSADPTSGGLLTDTQYF. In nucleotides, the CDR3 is TGCAGTGCTGATCCGACTAGCGGGGGGCTTCTAACAGATACGCAGTATTTT.

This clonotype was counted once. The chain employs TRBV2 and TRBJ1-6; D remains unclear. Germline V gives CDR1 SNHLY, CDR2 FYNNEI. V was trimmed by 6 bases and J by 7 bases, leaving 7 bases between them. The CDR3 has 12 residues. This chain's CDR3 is CASSQTNSPLHF. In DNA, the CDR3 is TGTGCCAGCAGCCAGACAAATTCACCCCTCCACTTT.

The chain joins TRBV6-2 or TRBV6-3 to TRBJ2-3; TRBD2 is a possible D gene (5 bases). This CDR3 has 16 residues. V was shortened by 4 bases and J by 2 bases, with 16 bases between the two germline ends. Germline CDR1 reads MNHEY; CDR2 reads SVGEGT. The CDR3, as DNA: TGTGCCAGCAGTTCATATCTAGCTGACTACACAGATACGCAGTATTTT. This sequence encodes CASSSYLADYTDTQYF.

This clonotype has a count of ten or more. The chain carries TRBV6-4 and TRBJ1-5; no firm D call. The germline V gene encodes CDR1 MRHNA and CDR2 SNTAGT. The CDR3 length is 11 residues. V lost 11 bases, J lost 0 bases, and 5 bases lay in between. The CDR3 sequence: CAVNSNQPQHF. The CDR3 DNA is TGTGCCGTTAATAGCAATCAGCCCCAGCATTTT.

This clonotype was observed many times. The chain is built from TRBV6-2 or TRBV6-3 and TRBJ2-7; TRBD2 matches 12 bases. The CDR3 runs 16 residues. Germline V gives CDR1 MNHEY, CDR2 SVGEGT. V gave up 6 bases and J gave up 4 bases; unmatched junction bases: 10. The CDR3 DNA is TGTGCCAGCAGACCACGACTAGCGGGAGCTTCATACGAGCAGTACTTC. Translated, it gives CASRPRLAGASYEQYF.

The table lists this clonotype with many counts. The CDR3 loop reads CASSPRAGAYNEQFF. The CDR3 DNA follows: TGTGCCAGCAGTCCTAGGGCGGGAGCCTACAATGAGCAGTTCTTC. The chain recombines TRBV27 with TRBJ2-1, with 7 bases identical to TRBD2. Germline CDR1 is MNHEY and CDR2 is SMNVEV (reference sequence). The CDR3 runs to 15 residues. V trimming: 5 bases; J trimming: 2 bases; junction bases outside the gene matches: 6.

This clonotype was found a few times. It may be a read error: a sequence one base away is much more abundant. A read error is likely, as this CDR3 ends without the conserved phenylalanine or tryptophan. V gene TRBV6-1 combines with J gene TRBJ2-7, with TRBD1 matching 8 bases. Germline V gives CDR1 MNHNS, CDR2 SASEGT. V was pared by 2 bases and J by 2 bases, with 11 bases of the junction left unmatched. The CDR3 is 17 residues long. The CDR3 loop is CASSELRGTGSPYEQYL. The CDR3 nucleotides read TGTGCCAGCAGTGAACTCCGCGGGACAGGTTCCCCCTACGAGCAGTACCTC.